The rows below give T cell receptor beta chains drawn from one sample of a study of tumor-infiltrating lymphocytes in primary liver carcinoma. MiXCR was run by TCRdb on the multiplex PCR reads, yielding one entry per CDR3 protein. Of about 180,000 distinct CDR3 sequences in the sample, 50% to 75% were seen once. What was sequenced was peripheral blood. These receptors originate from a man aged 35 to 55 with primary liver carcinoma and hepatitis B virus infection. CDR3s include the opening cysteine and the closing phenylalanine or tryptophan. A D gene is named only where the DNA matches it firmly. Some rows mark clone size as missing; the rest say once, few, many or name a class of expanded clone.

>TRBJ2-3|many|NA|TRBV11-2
CASSLAWAGGADTQYF
TGTGCCAGCAGCTTAGCCTGGGCCGGGGGCGCGGATACGCAGTATTTT
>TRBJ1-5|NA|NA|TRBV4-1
CASSQGNRNDQPPHF
TGCGCCAGCAGCCAAGGGAACAGGAACGATCAGCCCCCGCATTTT
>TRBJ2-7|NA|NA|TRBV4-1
CASSDTGVSYEEYF
TGCGCCAGCAGCGACACGGGGGTCTCCTACGAGGAGTACTTC
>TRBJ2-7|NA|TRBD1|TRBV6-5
CASSPRTGIYEQYF
TGTGCCAGCAGCCCCCGGACAGGGATTTACGAGCAGTACTTC
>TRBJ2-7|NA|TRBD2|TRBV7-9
CASSVQRTSGTYEQYF
TGTGCCAGCAGCGTCCAGCGGACTAGCGGGACCTACGAGCAGTACTTC
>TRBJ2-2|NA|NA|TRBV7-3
CASSLDVAGELFF
TGTGCCAGCAGCTTGGATGTAGCCGGGGAGCTGTTTTTT
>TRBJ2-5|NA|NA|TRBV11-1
CVSSSSRGETQYF
TGTGTCAGCAGCAGTAGTAGAGGCGAGACCCAGTACTTT
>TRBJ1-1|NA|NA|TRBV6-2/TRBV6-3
CVSTRGGTTEAFF
TGTGTCAGTACTCGGGGAGGGACTACTGAAGCTTTCTTT
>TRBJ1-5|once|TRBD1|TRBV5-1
CASSNGQGNNQPQHF
TGCGCCAGCAGCAATGGACAGGGGAACAATCAGCCCCAGCATTTT
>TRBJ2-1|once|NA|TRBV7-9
CASSLVGGNVDEQFF
TGTGCCAGCTCCCTGGTAGGAGGGAACGTCGATGAGCAGTTCTTC
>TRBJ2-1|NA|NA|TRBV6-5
CASRGKQEYNEQFF
TGTGCCAGCAGGGGGAAACAGGAGTACAATGAGCAGTTCTTC
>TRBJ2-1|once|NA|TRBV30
CAWGGPGNEQFF
TGTGCCTGGGGGGGACCGGGGAATGAGCAGTTCTTC
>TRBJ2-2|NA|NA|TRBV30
CACLGFSSAGELLF
TGTGCCTGCCTGGGATTCAGCAGCGCCGGGGAGCTGTTGTTT
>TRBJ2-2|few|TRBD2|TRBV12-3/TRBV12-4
CASRNGTSGTGELFF
TGTGCCAGCAGGAATGGGACTAGCGGGACCGGGGAGCTGTTTTTT
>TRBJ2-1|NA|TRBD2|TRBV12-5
CASRAGGYNEQFF
TGTGCTAGTAGGGCGGGAGGTTACAATGAGCAGTTCTTC
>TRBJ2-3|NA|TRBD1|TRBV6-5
CASSYDGTGGIDTQYF
TGTGCCAGCAGTTACGACGGGACAGGGGGCATAGATACGCAGTATTTT
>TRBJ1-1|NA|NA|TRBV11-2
CAGSLGTGGAEAFF
TGTGCCGGCAGCTTAGGAACAGGTGGCGCTGAAGCTTTCTTT
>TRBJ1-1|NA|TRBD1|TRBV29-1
CCVEMTGEMNTEAFF
TGCTGCGTTGAAATGACAGGGGAGATGAACACTGAAGCTTTCTTT
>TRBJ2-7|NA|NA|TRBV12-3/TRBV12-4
CASRLTGEGEQYF
TGTGCCAGCAGGTTGACAGGGGAGGGCGAGCAGTATTTC
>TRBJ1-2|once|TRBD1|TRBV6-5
CDSSYPTATGDGYTF
TGTGACAGCAGTTACCCGACAGCGACAGGGGACGGCTACACCTTC
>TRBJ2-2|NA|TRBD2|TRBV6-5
CASSPLEGGTGEPFF
TGTGCCAGCAGCCCCTTGGAGGGAGGGACCGGGGAGCCGTTTTTT
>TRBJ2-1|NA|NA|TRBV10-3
CAISSGTSNEQFF
TGTGCCATCAGTTCCGGGACGAGCAATGAGCAGTTCTTC
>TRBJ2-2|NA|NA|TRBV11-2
CAGSLGAANTGELFF
TGTGCCGGCAGCTTAGGAGCGGCGAACACCGGGGAGCTCTTTTTT
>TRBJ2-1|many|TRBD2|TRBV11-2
CASSQGALAGGPNNEQFF
TGTGCCAGCAGCCAAGGGGCCCTAGCGGGAGGGCCTAACAATGAGCAGTTCTTC
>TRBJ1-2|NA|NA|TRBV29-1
CSVEGYYGYTF
TGCAGCGTTGAGGGGTACTATGGCTACACCTTC
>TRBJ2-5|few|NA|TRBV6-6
CASSYRPSHQETQYF
TGTGCCAGCAGTTATCGCCCAAGTCACCAAGAGACCCAGTACTTC
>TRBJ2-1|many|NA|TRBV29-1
CSVVRLESYNEQFF
TGCAGCGTCGTTCGGCTAGAATCCTACAATGAGCAGTTCTTC
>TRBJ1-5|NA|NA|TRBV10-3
CAISPSGLAGNQPQHF
TGTGCCATCAGTCCATCAGGTCTAGCGGGCAATCAGCCCCAGCATTTT
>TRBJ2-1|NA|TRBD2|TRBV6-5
CASVHREGSPYNEQFF
TGTGCCAGCGTACATCGGGAGGGTTCCCCCTACAATGAGCAGTTCTTC
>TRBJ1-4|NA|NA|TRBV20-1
CSARGDQVEKLVF
TGCAGTGCTAGGGGTGATCAAGTCGAAAAACTGGTTTTT
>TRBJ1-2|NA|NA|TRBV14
CASSQVPYGYTF
TGTGCCAGCAGCCAGGTGCCCTATGGCTACACCTTC
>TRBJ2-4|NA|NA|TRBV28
CVSSDLQEGLKNIEYF
TGTGTCAGCAGTGACTTACAGGAGGGCCTCAAAAACATTGAGTACTTC